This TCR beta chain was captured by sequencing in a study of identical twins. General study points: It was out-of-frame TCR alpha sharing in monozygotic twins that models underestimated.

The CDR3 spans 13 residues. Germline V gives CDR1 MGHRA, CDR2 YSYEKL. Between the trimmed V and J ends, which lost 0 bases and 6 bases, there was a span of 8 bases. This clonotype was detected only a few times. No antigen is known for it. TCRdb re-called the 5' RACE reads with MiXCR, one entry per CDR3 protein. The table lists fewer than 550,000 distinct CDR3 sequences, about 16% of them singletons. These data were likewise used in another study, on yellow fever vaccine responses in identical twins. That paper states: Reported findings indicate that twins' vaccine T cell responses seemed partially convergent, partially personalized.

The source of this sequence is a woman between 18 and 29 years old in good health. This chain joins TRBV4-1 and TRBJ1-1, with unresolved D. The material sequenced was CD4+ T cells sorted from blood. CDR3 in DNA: TGCGCCAGCAGCCAAGATATAAATGCTGAAGCTTTCTTT. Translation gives CASSQDINAEAFF.